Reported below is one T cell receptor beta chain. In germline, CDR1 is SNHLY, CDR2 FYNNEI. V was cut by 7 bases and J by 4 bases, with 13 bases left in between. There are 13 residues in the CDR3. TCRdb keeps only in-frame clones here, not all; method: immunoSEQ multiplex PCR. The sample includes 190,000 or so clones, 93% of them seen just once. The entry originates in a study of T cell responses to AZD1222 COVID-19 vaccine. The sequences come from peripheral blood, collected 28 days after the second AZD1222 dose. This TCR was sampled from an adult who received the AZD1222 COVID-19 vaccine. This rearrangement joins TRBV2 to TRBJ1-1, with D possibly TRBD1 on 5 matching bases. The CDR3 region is CASMRGAGTEAFF. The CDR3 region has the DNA TGTGCCAGCATGAGAGGGGCGGGCACTGAAGCTTTCTTT.